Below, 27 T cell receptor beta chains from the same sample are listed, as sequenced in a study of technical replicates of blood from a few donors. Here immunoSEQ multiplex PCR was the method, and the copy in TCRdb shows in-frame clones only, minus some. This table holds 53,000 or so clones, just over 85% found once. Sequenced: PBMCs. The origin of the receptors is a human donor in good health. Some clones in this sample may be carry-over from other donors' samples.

The CDR3, as DNA: TGTGCCTGGAGTGCGGAGATGAACACTGAAGCTTTCTTT. It yields the protein CAWSAEMNTEAFF. The chain joins TRBV30 to TRBJ1-1; D call uncertain. The CDR3 totals 13 residues. Germline V gives CDR1 GTSNPN, CDR2 SVGIG (reference sequence). V lost 1 base, J lost 0 bases, and 6 bases lay in between. The complete variable domain, with remaining parts taken from reference TRBV30 and TRBJ1-1, reads SQTIHQWPATLVQPVGSPLSLECTVEGTSNPNLYWYRQAAGRGLQLLFYSVGIGQISSEVPQNLSASRPQDRQFILSSKKLLLSDSGFYLCAWSAEMNTEAFFGQGTRLTVV.

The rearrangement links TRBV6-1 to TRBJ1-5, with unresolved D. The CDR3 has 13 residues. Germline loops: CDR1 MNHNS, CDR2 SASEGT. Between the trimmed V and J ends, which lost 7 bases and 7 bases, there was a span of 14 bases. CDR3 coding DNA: TGTGCCAGCATAAGGGAGGGAGAACAGCCCCAGCATTTT. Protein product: CASIREGEQPQHF.

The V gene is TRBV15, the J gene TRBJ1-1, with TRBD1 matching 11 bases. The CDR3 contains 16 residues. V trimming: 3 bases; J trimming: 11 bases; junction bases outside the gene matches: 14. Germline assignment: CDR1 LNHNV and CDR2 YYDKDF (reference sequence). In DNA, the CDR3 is TGTGCCACCAGCAGGGCTCGGGACAGGGGGTCCCGTTTCGCTTTCTTT. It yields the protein CATSRARDRGSRFAFF.

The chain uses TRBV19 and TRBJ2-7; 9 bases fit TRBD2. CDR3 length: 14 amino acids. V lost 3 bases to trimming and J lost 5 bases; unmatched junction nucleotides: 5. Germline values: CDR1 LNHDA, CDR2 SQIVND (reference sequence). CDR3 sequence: CASSIIAGVHEQYF. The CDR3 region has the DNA TGTGCCAGTAGTATTATAGCGGGAGTCCACGAGCAGTACTTC.

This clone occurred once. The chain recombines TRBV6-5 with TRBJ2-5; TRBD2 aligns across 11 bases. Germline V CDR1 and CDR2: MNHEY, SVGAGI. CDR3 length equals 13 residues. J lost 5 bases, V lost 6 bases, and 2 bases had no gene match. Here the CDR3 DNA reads TGTGCCAGCAGGACTAGCGGGATGGAGACCCAGTACTTC. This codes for CASRTSGMETQYF.

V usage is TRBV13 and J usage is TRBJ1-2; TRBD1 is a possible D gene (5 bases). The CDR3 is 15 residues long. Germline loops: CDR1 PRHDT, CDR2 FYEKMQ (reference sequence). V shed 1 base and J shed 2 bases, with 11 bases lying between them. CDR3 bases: TGTGCCAGCAGCTTAGAGGGGCAGGCGAACTATGGCTACACCTTC. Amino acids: CASSLEGQANYGYTF.

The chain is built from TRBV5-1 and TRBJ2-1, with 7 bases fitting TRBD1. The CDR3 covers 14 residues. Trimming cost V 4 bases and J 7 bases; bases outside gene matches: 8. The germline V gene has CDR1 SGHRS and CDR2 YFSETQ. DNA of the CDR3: TGCGCCAGCAGCCAGACAGGGCGGAGAAATGAGCAGTTCTTC. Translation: CASSQTGRRNEQFF. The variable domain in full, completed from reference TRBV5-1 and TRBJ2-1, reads KAGVTQTPRYLIKTRGQQVTLSCSPISGHRSVSWYQQTPGQGLQFLFEYFSETQRNKGNFPGRFSGRQFSNSRSEMNVSTLELGDSALYLCASSQTGRRNEQFFGPGTRLTVL.

Written as DNA, the CDR3 is TGTGCCAGCAGCTTAGTTACAGGGACTAATTCACCCCTCCACTTT. Translation gives CASSLVTGTNSPLHF. This rearrangement joins TRBV7-2 to TRBJ1-6, with a possible D match to TRBD1 (6 bases). The CDR3 contains 15 residues. Trimming cost V 1 base and J 6 bases, with 10 bases left between them. Germline V gene lookup returns CDR1 SGHTA and CDR2 FQGNSA.

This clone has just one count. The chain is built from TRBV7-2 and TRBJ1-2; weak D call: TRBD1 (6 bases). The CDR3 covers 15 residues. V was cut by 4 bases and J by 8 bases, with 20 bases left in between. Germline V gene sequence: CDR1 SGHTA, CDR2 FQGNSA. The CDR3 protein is CASSWDTSSKGGYTF. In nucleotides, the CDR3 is TGTGCCAGCAGCTGGGACACCTCCTCCAAGGGGGGCTACACCTTC.

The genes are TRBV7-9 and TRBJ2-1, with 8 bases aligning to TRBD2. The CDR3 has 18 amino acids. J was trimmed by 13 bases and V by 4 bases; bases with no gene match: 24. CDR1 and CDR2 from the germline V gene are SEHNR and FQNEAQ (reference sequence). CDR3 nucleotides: TGTGCCAGCAGCTCCACTCGGGTAGCGGGACCCTACAGCCTTCCTCAGTTCTTC. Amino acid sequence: CASSSTRVAGPYSLPQFF.

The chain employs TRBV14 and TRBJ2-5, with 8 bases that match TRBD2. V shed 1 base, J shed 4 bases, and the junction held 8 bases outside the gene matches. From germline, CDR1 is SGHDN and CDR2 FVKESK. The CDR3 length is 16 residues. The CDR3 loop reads CASSQVLGLERETQYF. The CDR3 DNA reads TGTGCCAGCAGCCAAGTTCTGGGACTAGAAAGAGAGACCCAGTACTTC.

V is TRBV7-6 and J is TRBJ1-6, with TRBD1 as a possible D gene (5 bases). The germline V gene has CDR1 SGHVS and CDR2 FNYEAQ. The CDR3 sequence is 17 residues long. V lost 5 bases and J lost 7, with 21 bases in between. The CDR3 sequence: CASSATVEGSRNSPLHF. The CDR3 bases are TGTGCCAGCAGCGCGACAGTGGAGGGGTCTAGGAATTCACCCCTCCACTTT.

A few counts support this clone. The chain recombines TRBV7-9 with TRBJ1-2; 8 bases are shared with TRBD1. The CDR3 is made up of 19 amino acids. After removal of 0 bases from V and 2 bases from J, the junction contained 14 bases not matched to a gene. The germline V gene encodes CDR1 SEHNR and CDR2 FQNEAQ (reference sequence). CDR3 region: CASSLAKGTGRGDNYGYTF. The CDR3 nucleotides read TGTGCCAGCAGCTTAGCGAAGGGGACAGGCAGGGGCGACAACTATGGCTACACCTTC. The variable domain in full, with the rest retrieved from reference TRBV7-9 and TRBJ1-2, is DTGVSQNPRHKITKRGQNVTFRCDPISEHNRLYWYRQTLGQGPEFLTYFQNEAQLEKSRLLSDRFSAERPKGSFSTLEIQRTEQGDSAMYLCASSLAKGTGRGDNYGYTFGSGTRLTVV.

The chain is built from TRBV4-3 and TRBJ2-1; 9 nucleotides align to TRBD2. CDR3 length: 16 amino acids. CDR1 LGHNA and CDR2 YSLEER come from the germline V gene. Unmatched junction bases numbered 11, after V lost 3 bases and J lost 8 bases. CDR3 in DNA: TGCGCCAGCAGCCAGCCCCCAGCGGGAGGAAAGGATGAGCAGTTCTTC. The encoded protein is CASSQPPAGGKDEQFF.

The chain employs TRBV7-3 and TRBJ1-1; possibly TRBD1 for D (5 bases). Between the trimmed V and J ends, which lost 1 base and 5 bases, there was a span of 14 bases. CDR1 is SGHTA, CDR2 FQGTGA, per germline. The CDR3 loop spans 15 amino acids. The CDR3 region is CASSLMGQGLTEAFF. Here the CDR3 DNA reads TGTGCCAGCAGCTTAATGGGGCAGGGATTAACTGAAGCTTTCTTT.

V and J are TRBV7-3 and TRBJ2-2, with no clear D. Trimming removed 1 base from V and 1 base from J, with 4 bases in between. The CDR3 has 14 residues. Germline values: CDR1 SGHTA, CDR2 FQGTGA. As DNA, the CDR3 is TGTGCCAGCAGCTTAATCCAGAACACCGGGGAGCTGTTTTTT. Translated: CASSLIQNTGELFF.

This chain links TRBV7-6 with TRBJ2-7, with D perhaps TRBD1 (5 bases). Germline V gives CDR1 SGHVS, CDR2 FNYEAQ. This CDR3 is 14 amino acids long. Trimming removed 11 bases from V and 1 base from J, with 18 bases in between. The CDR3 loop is CAPWPGSSSYEQYF. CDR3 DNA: TGTGCCCCCTGGCCAGGGTCTTCGTCCTACGAGCAGTACTTC.

The CDR3 protein is CASSPGWGYTF. CDR3 sequence (DNA): TGTGCCAGCAGTCCCGGTTGGGGCTACACCTTC. The genes are TRBV7-2 and TRBJ1-2, with D unresolved. Germline V lookup: CDR1 SGHTA, CDR2 FQGNSA. The CDR3 has 11 amino acids. The V gene lost 6 bases and the J gene lost 8 bases, with 10 bases spanning the gap. Looking up the rest from reference TRBV7-2 and TRBJ1-2 gives the full variable domain: GAGVSQSPSNKVTEKGKDVELRCDPISGHTALYWYRQSLGQGLEFLIYFQGNSAPDKSGLPSDRFSAERTGGSVSTLTIQRTQQEDSAVYLCASSPGWGYTFGSGTRLTVV.

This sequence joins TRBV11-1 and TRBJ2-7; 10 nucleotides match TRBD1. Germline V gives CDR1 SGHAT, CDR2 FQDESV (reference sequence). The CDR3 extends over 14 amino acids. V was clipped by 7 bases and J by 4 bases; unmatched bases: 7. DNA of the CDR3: TGTGCCAGCAAGGTCGACAGGGGGCTGTACGAGCAGTACTTC. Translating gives CASKVDRGLYEQYF.

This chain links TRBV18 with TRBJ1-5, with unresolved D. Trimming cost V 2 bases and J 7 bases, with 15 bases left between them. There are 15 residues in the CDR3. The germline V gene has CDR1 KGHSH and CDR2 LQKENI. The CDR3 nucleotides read TGTGCCAGCTCACCAGGTCCGGAGAGCGGGCAGCCCCAGCATTTT. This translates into CASSPGPESGQPQHF. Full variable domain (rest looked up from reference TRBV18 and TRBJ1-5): NAGVMQNPRHLVRRRGQEARLRCSPMKGHSHVYWYRQLPEEGLKFMVYLQKENIIDESGMPKERFSAEFPKEGPSILRIQQVVRGDSAAYFCASSPGPESGQPQHFGDGTRLSIL.

CDR3 DNA: TGCAGCGCCGGGACAGGGGGGAACACTGAAGCTTTCTTT. Its protein product is CSAGTGGNTEAFF. The chain has TRBV29-1 and TRBJ1-1; 11 nucleotides align to TRBD1. This CDR3 contains 13 residues. Germline CDR1 SQVTM, CDR2 ANQGSEA. The ends lost 7 bases at V and 1 base at J; junction bases unmatched: 2.

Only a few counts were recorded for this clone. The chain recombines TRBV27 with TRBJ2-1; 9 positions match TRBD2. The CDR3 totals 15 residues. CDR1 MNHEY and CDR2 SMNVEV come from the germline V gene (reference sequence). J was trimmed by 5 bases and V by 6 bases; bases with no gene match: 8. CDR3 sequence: CASRTISGRNNEQFF. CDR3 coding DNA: TGTGCCAGCAGGACTATTAGCGGGAGAAACAATGAGCAGTTCTTC.

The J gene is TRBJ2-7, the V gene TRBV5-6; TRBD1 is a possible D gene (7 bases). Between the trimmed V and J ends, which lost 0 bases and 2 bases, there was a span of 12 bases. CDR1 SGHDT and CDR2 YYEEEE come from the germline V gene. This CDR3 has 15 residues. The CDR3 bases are TGTGCCAGCAGCTTGGGGCAGGGGGGTACCTACGAGCAGTACTTC. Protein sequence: CASSLGQGGTYEQYF.

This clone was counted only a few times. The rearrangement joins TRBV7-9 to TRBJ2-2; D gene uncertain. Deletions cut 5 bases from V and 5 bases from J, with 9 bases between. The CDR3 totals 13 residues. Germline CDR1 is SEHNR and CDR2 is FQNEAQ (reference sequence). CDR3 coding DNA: TGTGCCAGCAGCCAATCTAGTACCGGGGAGCTGTTTTTT. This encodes CASSQSSTGELFF.

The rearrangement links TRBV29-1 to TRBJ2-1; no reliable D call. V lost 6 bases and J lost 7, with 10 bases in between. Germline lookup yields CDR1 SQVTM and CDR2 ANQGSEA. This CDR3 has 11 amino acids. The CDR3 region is CSVAGVNEQFF. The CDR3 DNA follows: TGCAGCGTCGCCGGAGTGAATGAGCAGTTCTTC.

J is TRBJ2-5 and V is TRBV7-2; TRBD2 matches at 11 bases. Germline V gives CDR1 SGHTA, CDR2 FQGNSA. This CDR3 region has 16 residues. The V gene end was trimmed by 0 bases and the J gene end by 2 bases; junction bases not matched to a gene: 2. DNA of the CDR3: TGTGCCAGCAGCTTAGCAACTAGCGGGGGACAAGAGACCCAGTACTTC. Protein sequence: CASSLATSGGQETQYF.

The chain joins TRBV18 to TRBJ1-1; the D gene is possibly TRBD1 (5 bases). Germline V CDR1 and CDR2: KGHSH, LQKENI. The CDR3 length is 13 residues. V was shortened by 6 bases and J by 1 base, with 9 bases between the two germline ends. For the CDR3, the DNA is TGTGCCAGCTCCCCCAGGGCGAACACTGAAGCTTTCTTT. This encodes CASSPRANTEAFF.